This T cell receptor (beta chain) is drawn from a study of OX40 agonist ivuxolimab in advanced cancers. TCRdb keeps only in-frame clones here, not all; method: immunoSEQ multiplex PCR. The sample has about 30,000 clones; just over 90% are singletons. After removal of 0 bases from V and 5 bases from J, the junction contained 6 bases not matched to a gene. Germline CDR1 is LNHNV and CDR2 is YYDKDF (reference sequence). The CDR3 has 15 amino acids. Whole-study results and caveats: Clones of CD4+ and CD8+ blood T cells grew by week 6 at doses of 0.1 to 3.0 mg/kg.

About this clone: What it binds is not known.

This material consisted of CD4+ or CD8+ T cells sorted from blood, taken in a trial of the OX40 agonist ivuxolimab. This clonotype was obtained from an adult with an advanced solid tumor such as melanoma, head and neck, liver or kidney cancer. The chain recombines TRBV15 with TRBJ2-5; 7 positions agree with TRBD2. The CDR3 DNA is TGTGCCACCAGCAGAGATAGGGGAGCGGGGGAGACCCAGTACTTC. Protein product: CATSRDRGAGETQYF.